Shown below are 18 T cell receptor beta chains from a single sample sequenced in a study of T cells in Graves' hyperthyroidism and ophthalmopathy. Authors of the study amplified TCR beta CDR3 regions from RNA transcripts. The HTBI primer set served for first-round RT-PCR of the TCR CDR3. MiXCR, run by TCRdb on the multiplex PCR reads, gives a single entry per CDR3 protein. This sample has some 530,000 distinct CDR3 sequences; roughly 22% occur once, and the top ten carry about 53%. The material sequenced was blood. These receptors all come from a woman aged 70 to 79 with Graves' ophthalmopathy.

This clonotype was observed a few times. The V and J genes are TRBV24-1 and TRBJ2-1; 8 bases are a match to TRBD2. The CDR3 spans 17 residues. CDR1 and CDR2 from the germline V gene are KGHDR and SFDVKD. Trimming at V came to 0 bases and at J to 5 bases, leaving 8 bases not matched to a gene. The CDR3 reads CATSDLREGTYNNEQFF. CDR3 sequence (DNA): TGTGCCACCAGTGATTTGCGGGAGGGAACCTATAACAATGAGCAGTTCTTC.

This clonotype was seen more than once but under ten times. V is TRBV6-1 and J is TRBJ1-4, with TRBD1 matching 8 bases. Germline trimming cut 6 bases from V and 6 bases from J; bases unmatched to any gene: 12. The germline CDR1 and CDR2 sequences are MNHNS and SASEGT. The CDR3 contains 16 residues. DNA for the CDR3: TGTGCCAGCAGCAAGATCCAGGGGGCTGGGGATGAAAAACTGTTTTTT. Translation: CASSKIQGAGDEKLFF.

The chain has TRBV12-3 or TRBV12-4 and TRBJ2-2; D assignment may be TRBD1 or TRBD2 (5 bases each). V gave up 4 bases and J gave up 6 bases, with 15 bases separating them. This CDR3 comprises 15 residues. This CDR3 reads CASSWDRRLAGELFF. In DNA, the CDR3 is TGTGCCAGCAGTTGGGACCGCCGGCTCGCCGGGGAGCTGTTTTTT.

This clonotype was picked up a small number of times. The DNA is omitted, as the CDR3 cannot be located on it reliably, and the CDR3 follows TCRdb's listing. The rearrangement joins TRBV7-2 to TRBJ2-7; TRBD1, the table's D call, lacks a check against the DNA. Germline loops: CDR1 SGHTA, CDR2 FQGNSA. The CDR3 is 14 amino acids in total, end residues counted. The CDR3 here is CASSSSAGAYEQYF.

Many counts were recorded for this clonotype. The chain is built from TRBV5-1 and TRBJ2-3, with 7 bases identical to TRBD1. The length of the CDR3 is 15 residues. Germline assignment: CDR1 SGHRS and CDR2 YFSETQ. The ends lost 4 bases at V and 4 bases at J; junction bases unmatched: 9. DNA for the CDR3: TGCGCCAGCAGCCCATCCCCAGGGGGAGCAGATACGCAGTATTTT. As protein: CASSPSPGGADTQYF.

The chain carries TRBV6-1 and TRBJ2-1; 12 nucleotides agree with TRBD2. CDR1 MNHNS and CDR2 SASEGT come from the germline V gene. This CDR3 has 15 amino acids. The J segment lost 4 bases and the V segment lost 7 bases, leaving 5 bases of the junction unmatched. The CDR3, as DNA: TGTGCCAGCACCCGACTAGCGGGGGAATACAATGAGCAGTTCTTC. Its protein product is CASTRLAGEYNEQFF.

This clonotype was found a few times. The chain carries TRBV6-2 or TRBV6-3 and TRBJ2-5, with a tentative D call TRBD1 (6 bases). This CDR3 has 15 residues. CDR1 is MNHEY, CDR2 SVGEGT, per germline. V shed 6 bases and J shed 2 bases, with 16 bases lying between them. The CDR3 here is CASRHRGQSQETQYF. As DNA, the CDR3 is TGTGCCAGCAGACACCGTGGACAGAGTCAAGAGACCCAGTACTTC.

The rearrangement uses TRBV28 and TRBJ2-7; D perhaps matches TRBD2 (5 bases). The V gene's germline CDR1 is MDHEN and CDR2 SYDVKM. The CDR3 has 14 amino acids. V was cut by 8 bases and J by 2 bases, with 16 bases left in between. The CDR3 region has the DNA TGTGCCAGCTCGGTGACTATCAATACCTACGAGCAGTACTTC. Protein product: CASSVTINTYEQYF.

Only a few counts were recorded for this clonotype. The J gene is TRBJ2-3, the V gene TRBV20-1; TRBD2 aligns across 16 bases. There are 17 residues in the CDR3. CDR1 and CDR2 (germline): DFQATT, SNEGSKA (reference sequence). V lost 5 bases, J lost 1 base, and 6 bases stayed unmatched. The CDR3 protein is CSAAGLAGGRGTDTQYF. In DNA form, the CDR3 reads TGCAGTGCTGCGGGACTAGCGGGAGGGAGGGGCACAGATACGCAGTATTTT.

The V and J genes are TRBV20-1 and TRBJ2-3; 14 bases align to TRBD2. The V and J ends lost 6 bases and 4 bases, in that order; junction bases with no gene match: 3. Germline V gene data show CDR1 as DFQATT and CDR2 as SNEGSKA (reference sequence). There are 14 residues in the CDR3. The CDR3 protein is CSAATSGRADTQYF. CDR3 sequence (DNA): TGCAGTGCCGCGACTAGCGGGAGGGCAGATACGCAGTATTTT.

This clonotype has more than one count but fewer than ten. The gene calls are TRBV29-1 and TRBJ1-1; TRBD1 is a possible D gene (5 bases). Germline V gene lookup returns CDR1 SQVTM and CDR2 ANQGSEA. V gave up 3 bases and J gave up 4 bases, with 12 bases separating them. The CDR3 spans 13 residues. CDR3 region: CSVEVLGGTEAFF. CDR3 in DNA: TGCAGCGTTGAGGTTTTGGGGGGCACTGAAGCTTTCTTT. Using reference TRBV29-1 and TRBJ1-1 for the parts outside the CDR3, the full variable domain is SAVISQKPSRDICQRGTSLTIQCQVDSQVTMMFWYRQQPGQSLTLIATANQGSEATYESGFVIDKFPISRPNLTFSTLTVSNMSPEDSSIYLCSVEVLGGTEAFFGQGTRLTVV.

The V call is TRBV9, the J call TRBJ2-7; possible D gene TRBD2, 5 bases. In germline, CDR1 is SGDLS, CDR2 YYNGEE. V was clipped by 2 bases and J by 0 bases, with 12 bases between them. The CDR3 sequence is 15 residues long. CDR3 loop: CASSVEGLSSYEQYF. Written as DNA, the CDR3 is TGTGCCAGCAGCGTCGAGGGCCTGAGCTCCTACGAGCAGTACTTC. Filled out from reference TRBV9 and TRBJ2-7, the complete variable domain reads DSGVTQTPKHLITATGQRVTLRCSPRSGDLSVYWYQQSLDQGLQFLIQYYNGEERAKGNILERFSAQQFPDLHSELNLSSLELGDSALYFCASSVEGLSSYEQYFGPGTRLTVT.

In this sample, this clonotype turned up a few times. This chain uses TRBV10-1 with TRBJ2-1; 9 positions match TRBD1. With 3 bases clipped from V and 5 bases from J, the junction kept 5 bases outside the gene matches. Germline V gene sequence: CDR1 WNHNN, CDR2 SYGVQD (reference sequence). The CDR3 length is 15 residues. The chain's CDR3 is CASSDMGQGNNEQFF. As DNA, the CDR3 is TGCGCCAGCAGTGATATGGGACAGGGAAACAATGAGCAGTTCTTC.

This clonotype was seen only a few times. V and J are TRBV7-9 and TRBJ2-3; perhaps D is TRBD1 or TRBD2 (5 bases each). Germline CDR1 is SEHNR and CDR2 is FQNEAQ (reference sequence). The CDR3 is made up of 14 amino acids. V was shortened by 0 bases and J by 6 bases, with 10 bases between the two germline ends. The CDR3 nucleotides are TGTGCCAGCAGCTTAGCGGGGACGCCGGATACGCAGTATTTT. Translated: CASSLAGTPDTQYF.

V usage is TRBV5-4 and J usage is TRBJ1-1; possible D gene TRBD1, 6 bases. Germline loops: CDR1 SGHNT, CDR2 YYREEE (reference sequence). V lost 3 bases and J 6 bases, leaving 18 bases between the germline ends. The CDR3 is 15 amino acids. CDR3: CASSSPQGEASEAFF. Here the CDR3 DNA reads TGTGCCAGCAGCTCACCACAGGGCGAGGCGTCTGAAGCTTTCTTT.

As for this clonotype: With a much larger clone just one base away, this may be a read error. The chain employs TRBV2 and TRBJ2-3, with a possible D match to TRBD2 (6 bases). The germline V gene has CDR1 SNHLY and CDR2 FYNNEI. The CDR3 sequence is 13 residues long. V was cut by 8 bases and J by 8 bases, with 17 bases left in between. The DNA for the CDR3 is TGTGCCAGCGGAACTTTCGGGGGAGGTACGCAGTATTTT. Its protein product is CASGTFGGGTQYF. Combining the CDR3 with reference TRBV2 and TRBJ2-3 gives the whole variable domain EPEVTQTPSHQVTQMGQEVILRCVPISNHLYFYWYRQILGQKVEFLVSFYNNEISEKSEIFDDQFSVERPDGSNFTLKIRSTKLEDSAMYFCASGTFGGGTQYFGPGTRLTVL.

The gene calls are TRBV19 and TRBJ1-3; a possible D gene is TRBD1 (6 bases). Looked up from germline, CDR1 is LNHDA and CDR2 is SQIVND (reference sequence). The V gene lost 10 bases and the J gene lost 0 bases, with 16 bases spanning the gap. The CDR3 runs to 15 residues. CDR3 DNA sequence: TGTGCCACACAACAGGGAGCCCGCTCTGGAAACACCATATATTTT. Encoded protein: CATQQGARSGNTIYF.

This clonotype has just a few counts. This chain links TRBV10-3 with TRBJ1-2; 7 bases agree with TRBD1. V lost 6 bases, J lost 1 base, and 5 bases stayed unmatched. There are 14 residues in the CDR3. Per germline, CDR1 ENHRY and CDR2 SYGVKD. The CDR3 bases are TGTGCCATCAGCCGGGACAGTCTTAACTATGGCTACACCTTC. It yields the protein CAISRDSLNYGYTF.